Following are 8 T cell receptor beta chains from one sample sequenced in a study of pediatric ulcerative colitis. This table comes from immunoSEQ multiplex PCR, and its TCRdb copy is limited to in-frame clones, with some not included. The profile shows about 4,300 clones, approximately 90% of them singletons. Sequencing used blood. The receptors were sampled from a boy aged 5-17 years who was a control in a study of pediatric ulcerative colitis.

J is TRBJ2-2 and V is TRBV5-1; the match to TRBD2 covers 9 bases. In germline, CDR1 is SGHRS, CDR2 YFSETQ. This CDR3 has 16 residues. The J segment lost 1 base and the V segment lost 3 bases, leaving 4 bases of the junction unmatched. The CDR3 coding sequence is TGCGCCAGCAGCTGGGGTAGCGGGGGGAACACCGGGGAGCTGTTTTTT. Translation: CASSWGSGGNTGELFF.

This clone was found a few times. CDR3 region: CASSPNEGRGTQYF. The CDR3 nucleotides are TGTGCCAGCTCACCGAACGAGGGGCGGGGTACCCAGTACTTC. This rearrangement joins TRBV18 to TRBJ2-5; D possibly corresponds to TRBD2 (6 bases). The CDR3 sequence is 14 residues long. Germline CDR1 is KGHSH and CDR2 is LQKENI. V lost 3 bases, J lost 8 bases, and 16 bases lay in between.

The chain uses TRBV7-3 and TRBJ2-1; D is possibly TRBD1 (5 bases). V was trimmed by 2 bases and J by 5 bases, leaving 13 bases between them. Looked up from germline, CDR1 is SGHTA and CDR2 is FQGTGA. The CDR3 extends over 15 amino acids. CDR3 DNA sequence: TGTGCCAGCAGCTTAGGACGGACACCCAACAATGAGCAGTTCTTC. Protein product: CASSLGRTPNNEQFF.

In DNA form, the CDR3 reads TGTGCCAGCCTCAGGGACGCCTCTAATCAGCCCCAGCATTTT. Translation gives CASLRDASNQPQHF. This chain joins TRBV28 and TRBJ1-5; the D gene is possibly TRBD1 (5 bases). V was trimmed by 8 bases and J by 4 bases, leaving 15 bases between them. CDR3 size: 14 residues. Germline V CDR1 and CDR2: MDHEN, SYDVKM.

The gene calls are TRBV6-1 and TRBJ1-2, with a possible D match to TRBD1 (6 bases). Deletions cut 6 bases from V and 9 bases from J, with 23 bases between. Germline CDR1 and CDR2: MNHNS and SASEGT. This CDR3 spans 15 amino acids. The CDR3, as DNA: TGTGCCAGCAGCCACAGTCCGGGGGCAGAGCAGAGCTACACCTTC. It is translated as CASSHSPGAEQSYTF.

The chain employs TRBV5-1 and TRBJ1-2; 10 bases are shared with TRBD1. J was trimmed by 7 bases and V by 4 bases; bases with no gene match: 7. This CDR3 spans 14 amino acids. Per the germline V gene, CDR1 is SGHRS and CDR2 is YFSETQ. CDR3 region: CASSIRTGGSGYTF. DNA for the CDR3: TGCGCCAGCAGCATAAGGACAGGGGGAAGTGGCTACACCTTC.

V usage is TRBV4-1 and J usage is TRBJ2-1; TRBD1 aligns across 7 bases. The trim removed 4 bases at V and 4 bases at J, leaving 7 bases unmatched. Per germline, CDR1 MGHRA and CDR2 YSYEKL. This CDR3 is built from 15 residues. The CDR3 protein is CASSRRQGKYNEQFF. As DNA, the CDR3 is TGCGCCAGCAGCCGACGACAGGGAAAATACAATGAGCAGTTCTTC.

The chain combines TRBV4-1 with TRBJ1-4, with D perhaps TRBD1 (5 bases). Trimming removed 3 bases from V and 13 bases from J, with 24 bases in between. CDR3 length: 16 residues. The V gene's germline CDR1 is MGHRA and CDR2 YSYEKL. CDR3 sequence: CASSQYSGTGGMGLFF. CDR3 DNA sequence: TGCGCCAGCAGCCAGTACTCCGGGACTGGGGGGATGGGACTGTTTTTT.